The next 27 T cell receptor beta chains were all read from a single sample in a study of blood T cell repertoires in COVID-19. Generated by immunoSEQ multiplex PCR, the TCRdb table keeps only in-frame clones and is missing some. This sample carries about 82,000 clones, 85% of them seen once, and the ten largest clones take 15% to 20%. Material: peripheral blood. These receptors were collected from a man aged 80 or over with active or convalescent COVID-19.

V and J are TRBV7-3 and TRBJ2-1; 9 positions match TRBD1. With 0 bases clipped from V and 14 bases from J, the junction kept 5 bases outside the gene matches. CDR3 length equals 13 residues. Germline CDR1 reads SGHTA; CDR2 reads FQGTGA. Here the CDR3 reads CASSLTPTGGKFF. The CDR3 DNA sequence: TGTGCCAGCAGCTTAACCCCCACAGGGGGCAAGTTCTTC. Using reference TRBV7-3 and TRBJ2-1 for the parts outside the CDR3, the full variable domain is GAGVSQTPSNKVTEKGKYVELRCDPISGHTALYWYRQSLGQGPEFLIYFQGTGAADDSGLPNDRFFAVRPEGSVSTLKIQRTERGDSAVYLCASSLTPTGGKFFGPGTRLTVL.

This sequence joins TRBV14 and TRBJ2-3, with 8 bases that match TRBD1. There are 16 residues in the CDR3. The V gene end was trimmed by 5 bases and the J gene end by 4 bases; junction bases not matched to a gene: 11. CDR1 and CDR2 from the germline V gene are SGHDN and FVKESK. CDR3 nucleotide sequence: TGTGCCAGCAGCGCATGGACAGGGATCCGCTCAGATACGCAGTATTTT. It translates to CASSAWTGIRSDTQYF.

The chain links TRBV12-3 or TRBV12-4 to TRBJ1-6, with D unclear. The V end lost 6 bases, the J end lost 3 bases, and 6 bases lay between the germline ends. The CDR3 runs to 13 residues. CDR3 nucleotide sequence: TGTGCCAGCAGGGCGGACTATAATTCACCCCTCCACTTT. It codes for CASRADYNSPLHF.

The V call is TRBV6-6, the J call TRBJ1-2; the D gene is possibly TRBD1 (5 bases). Per the germline V gene, CDR1 is MNHNY and CDR2 is SVGAGI (reference sequence). The CDR3 has 14 residues. The V end lost 0 bases, the J end lost 7 bases, and 12 bases lay between the germline ends. CDR3 region: CASSYSALRAGYTF. DNA for the CDR3: TGTGCCAGCAGTTACTCAGCTCTCAGGGCTGGCTACACCTTC.

The chain employs TRBV27 and TRBJ1-5; 7 bases line up with TRBD1. Germline V lookup: CDR1 MNHEY, CDR2 SMNVEV (reference sequence). The CDR3 extends over 13 amino acids. Unmatched junction bases numbered 5, after V lost 9 bases and J lost 3 bases. CDR3 in amino acids: CARTGMDNQPQHF. DNA of the CDR3: TGTGCCAGGACAGGGATGGACAATCAGCCCCAGCATTTT.

The rearrangement joins TRBV15 to TRBJ2-5; no definite D call. With 5 bases removed from V and 5 bases from J, the gap between germline ends came to 15 bases. The CDR3 loop spans 14 amino acids. The germline V gene encodes CDR1 LNHNV and CDR2 YYDKDF (reference sequence). CDR3 sequence: CATSRPGYLETQYF. Written as DNA, the CDR3 is TGTGCCACCAGCCGCCCGGGTTATTTGGAGACCCAGTACTTC.

The V gene is TRBV5-1, the J gene TRBJ1-1; no clear D. CDR1 SGHRS and CDR2 YFSETQ come from the germline V gene. Trimming removed 3 bases at V and 1 base at J, with 4 bases between. The length of the CDR3 is 12 residues. The chain's CDR3 is CASSSGNTEAFF. Here the CDR3 DNA reads TGCGCCAGCAGCTCAGGGAACACTGAAGCTTTCTTT.

This clone has a single count. The chain is built from TRBV5-1 and TRBJ1-6; 7 nucleotides align to TRBD1. Unmatched junction bases numbered 4, after V lost 2 bases and J lost 5 bases. This CDR3 comprises 15 residues. Germline lookup yields CDR1 SGHRS and CDR2 YFSETQ. The CDR3 nucleotides read TGCGCCAGCAGCTTCTCGGGACAGAATAATTCACCCCTCCACTTT. Translation gives CASSFSGQNNSPLHF.

CDR3 sequence (DNA): TGTGCCAGCTCAATACAAACAGGACGAGAGACCCAGTACTTC. This sequence encodes CASSIQTGRETQYF. The chain is built from TRBV18 and TRBJ2-5; tentative D call: TRBD1 (5 bases). From germline, CDR1 is KGHSH and CDR2 LQKENI. The CDR3 extends over 14 amino acids. V gave up 5 bases and J gave up 4 bases, with 14 bases separating them.

The gene calls are TRBV5-1 and TRBJ1-2; no clear D. The length of the CDR3 is 16 residues. V was pared by 7 bases and J by 3 bases, with 22 bases between. Germline V gene lookup returns CDR1 SGHRS and CDR2 YFSETQ. The CDR3: CASRPGSDPLDYGYTF. CDR3 in DNA: TGCGCCAGCCGGCCGGGGTCCGACCCACTAGACTATGGCTACACCTTC.

The chain has TRBV5-1 and TRBJ2-5, with 15 bases identical to TRBD2. J was trimmed by 5 bases and V by 3 bases; bases with no gene match: 8. CDR1 and CDR2 (germline): SGHRS, YFSETQ. The CDR3 runs to 17 residues. The CDR3 protein is CASSSRTSGGAGETQYF. CDR3 coding DNA: TGCGCCAGCAGCTCCCGGACTAGCGGGGGGGCCGGGGAGACCCAGTACTTC.

The V gene is TRBV2, the J gene TRBJ1-1; possible D gene TRBD1, 5 bases. CDR1 SNHLY and CDR2 FYNNEI come from the germline V gene. This CDR3 contains 15 residues. Trimming removed 7 bases at V and 2 bases at J, with 17 bases between. The CDR3 nucleotides are TGTGCCAGCAACCTCAGGGATCCGAGAAACACTGAAGCTTTCTTT. It encodes CASNLRDPRNTEAFF. Filled out from reference TRBV2 and TRBJ1-1, the complete variable domain reads EPEVTQTPSHQVTQMGQEVILRCVPISNHLYFYWYRQILGQKVEFLVSFYNNEISEKSEIFDDQFSVERPDGSNFTLKIRSTKLEDSAMYFCASNLRDPRNTEAFFGQGTRLTVV.

The CDR3, as DNA: TGTGCCACTCTACCTAGCTGGGGTGCAGATACGCAGTATTTT. Translated, it gives CATLPSWGADTQYF. The genes are TRBV6-5 and TRBJ2-3; D is perhaps TRBD2 (5 bases). Trimming took 10 bases from V and 4 from J, leaving 18 bases between them. Per germline, CDR1 MNHEY and CDR2 SVGAGI. The CDR3 spans 14 residues.

The chain joins TRBV6-5 to TRBJ2-5; 11 bases line up with TRBD1. Trimming took 6 bases from V and 5 from J; bases not matched to a gene: 5. Germline CDR1 is MNHEY and CDR2 is SVGAGI. The CDR3 is 14 amino acids. CDR3 nucleotide sequence: TGTGCCAGCAGGTGGACAGGGGGCATGGAGACCCAGTACTTC. Its translation is CASRWTGGMETQYF.

V and J are TRBV28 and TRBJ2-3, with 13 bases aligning to TRBD2. J was trimmed by 6 bases and V by 5 bases; bases with no gene match: 5. The germline V gene has CDR1 MDHEN and CDR2 SYDVKM. The CDR3 has 15 residues. The DNA of the CDR3 is TGTGCCAGCAGTAAATTGACTAGCGGGGGGGATACGCAGTATTTT. Amino acid sequence: CASSKLTSGGDTQYF.

As to this clone: At one end the junction does not follow the germline gene, possibly because of a read error. This sequence joins TRBV7-2 and TRBJ1-5; unclear D gene. The CDR3 is made up of 13 amino acids. Germline V CDR1 and CDR2: SGHTA, FQGNSA. The CDR3 sequence: CASGFGGNQPQHF. The CDR3 DNA sequence: TGTGCCAGCGGCTTTGGCGGGAATCAGCCCCAGCATTTT.

The CDR3 sequence: CASSPLAIGTDTQYF. DNA for the CDR3: TGTGCCAGTAGTCCTCTAGCGATTGGCACAGATACGCAGTATTTT. This rearrangement joins TRBV19 to TRBJ2-3, with D maybe TRBD2 (6 bases). The germline V and J ends were trimmed by 5 bases and 1 base, with 13 bases remaining between them. This CDR3 is 15 amino acids long. Germline V gene lookup returns CDR1 LNHDA and CDR2 SQIVND (reference sequence).

V and J are TRBV7-2 and TRBJ2-5; 7 nucleotides line up with TRBD1. CDR1 is SGHTA, CDR2 FQGNSA, per germline. The CDR3 extends over 16 amino acids. V gave up 6 bases and J gave up 1 base; unmatched junction bases: 11. The CDR3, as DNA: TGTGCCAGCAGTTTTACCGGGACAGCGATCCAAGAGACCCAGTACTTC. Amino acid sequence: CASSFTGTAIQETQYF.

The rearrangement links TRBV10-1 to TRBJ2-1, with 9 bases aligning to TRBD1. Germline V lookup: CDR1 WNHNN, CDR2 SYGVQD (reference sequence). The V and J ends lost 7 bases and 5 bases, in that order; junction bases with no gene match: 15. This CDR3 comprises 17 residues. Here the CDR3 reads CASNGQGYIPLDNEQFF. CDR3 sequence (DNA): TGCGCCAGCAACGGACAGGGGTATATTCCCCTTGACAATGAGCAGTTCTTC.

The rearrangement links TRBV5-4 to TRBJ1-1; a weak D match, TRBD1 (6 bases). V was pared by 2 bases and J by 5 bases, with 10 bases between. The germline V gene encodes CDR1 SGHNT and CDR2 YYREEE (reference sequence). This CDR3 region has 13 residues. The CDR3 nucleotides are TGTGCCAGCAGCTTTCAGGGGAGAACTGAAGCTTTCTTT. Translation gives CASSFQGRTEAFF. Looking up the rest from reference TRBV5-4 and TRBJ1-1 gives the full variable domain: ETGVTQSPTHLIKTRGQQVTLRCSSQSGHNTVSWYQQALGQGPQFIFQYYREEENGRGNFPPRFSGLQFPNYSSELNVNALELDDSALYLCASSFQGRTEAFFGQGTRLTVV.

The J gene is TRBJ1-2, the V gene TRBV6-5; 7 bases map to TRBD1. CDR1 MNHEY and CDR2 SVGAGI come from the germline V gene. V was clipped by 8 bases and J by 7 bases; unmatched bases: 7. The CDR3 length is 12 residues. The CDR3, as DNA: TGTGCCAGCGAGGGACAGCAGGGTGGCTACACCTTC. This encodes CASEGQQGGYTF.

The chain joins TRBV5-6 to TRBJ2-1; the D gene is possibly TRBD1 (5 bases). Per the germline V gene, CDR1 is SGHDT and CDR2 is YYEEEE. V was trimmed by 5 bases and J by 4 bases, leaving 13 bases between them. This CDR3 spans 14 amino acids. In DNA form, the CDR3 reads TGTGCCAGCAGTTACGACAGATTATACAATGAGCAGTTCTTC. This sequence encodes CASSYDRLYNEQFF.

The J gene is TRBJ1-3, the V gene TRBV28; tentative D call: TRBD1 (6 bases). This CDR3 region has 14 residues. V dropped 4 bases and J dropped 4 bases, with 11 bases sitting between them. CDR1 is MDHEN and CDR2 is SYDVKM in the germline V gene. The CDR3 nucleotides are TGTGCCAGCAGTTCCTTCGACAGGGGAAACACCATATATTTT. It specifies CASSSFDRGNTIYF.

V and J are TRBV28 and TRBJ1-4; D is unresolved. V lost 5 bases and J lost 0, with 16 bases in between. CDR1 is MDHEN and CDR2 is SYDVKM in the germline V gene. CDR3 size: 17 residues. Written as DNA, the CDR3 is TGTGCCAGCAGTAGCGGAGGAGGGTTAACAACTAATGAAAAACTGTTTTTT. Its protein product is CASSSGGGLTTNEKLFF.

The chain combines TRBV6-6 with TRBJ2-5, with D unresolved. Germline V gene data show CDR1 as MNHNY and CDR2 as SVGAGI (reference sequence). With 7 bases removed from V and 4 bases from J, the gap between germline ends came to 16 bases. The CDR3 runs to 14 residues. In nucleotides, the CDR3 is TGTGCCAGCACCTTTGAGATTAGCCGAGAGACCCAGTACTTC. Its protein product is CASTFEISRETQYF.

CDR3: CASTTGGSDSPLHF. For the CDR3, the DNA is TGTGCCAGCACCACAGGGGGCTCTGATTCACCCCTCCACTTT. The chain couples TRBV28 to TRBJ1-6; TRBD1 aligns across 9 bases. CDR3 length: 14 residues. Germline V CDR1 and CDR2: MDHEN, SYDVKM. V trimming: 7 bases; J trimming: 8 bases; junction bases outside the gene matches: 6.

V gene TRBV30 combines with J gene TRBJ1-4; tentatively, D is TRBD1 (5 bases). Deletions cut 4 bases from V and 1 base from J, with 7 bases between. There are 13 residues in the CDR3. The V gene's germline CDR1 is GTSNPN and CDR2 SVGIG (reference sequence). In nucleotides, the CDR3 is TGTGCCTGGATGACAGAAACTAATGAAAAACTGTTTTTT. Translation gives CAWMTETNEKLFF.